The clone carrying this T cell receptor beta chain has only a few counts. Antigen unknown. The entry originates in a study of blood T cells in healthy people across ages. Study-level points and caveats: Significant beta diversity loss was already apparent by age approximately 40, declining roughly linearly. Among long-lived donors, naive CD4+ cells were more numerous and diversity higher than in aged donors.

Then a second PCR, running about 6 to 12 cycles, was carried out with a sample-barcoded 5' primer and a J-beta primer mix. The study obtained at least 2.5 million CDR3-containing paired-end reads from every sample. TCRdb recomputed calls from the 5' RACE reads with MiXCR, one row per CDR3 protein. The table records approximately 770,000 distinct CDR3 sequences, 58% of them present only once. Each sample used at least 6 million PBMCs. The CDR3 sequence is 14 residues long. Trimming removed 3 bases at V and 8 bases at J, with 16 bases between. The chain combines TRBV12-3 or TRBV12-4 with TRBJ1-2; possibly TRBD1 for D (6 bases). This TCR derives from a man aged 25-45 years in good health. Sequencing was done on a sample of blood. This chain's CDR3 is CASSFLGQQGGYTF. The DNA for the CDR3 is TGTGCCAGCAGTTTCTTAGGACAGCAGGGAGGCTACACCTTC.